These 15 T cell receptor beta chains share one sample of origin, sequenced in a study of T-cell memory formation after mild COVID-19 (TCRdb year 2021). The library was generated by 5' RACE. The instrument given in TCRdb is Illumina NovaSeq 6000. The public reads were reprocessed in TCRdb via fastp at Q25 and MiXCR, keeping in-frame beta chains. One record per CDR3 amino acid sequence lists the most common genes and DNA. In all, the sample holds hundreds of thousands of distinct CDR3 sequences, and 12% to 15% of those were seen once. The top ten clonotypes cover 20% to 25% of the sample. The sequencing sample was made of PBMCs or a T cell subset sorted from them (not recorded which). Source of these receptors: a man aged 18 to 30 who had mild COVID-19 (a few samples of this study predate the infection). The sample titles of this study are shuffled in the database, so cell type and time point are left out; the donor was told from shared clones.

This clonotype was seen only a few times. This rearrangement joins TRBV9 to TRBJ1-4, with D possibly matching TRBD1 (5 bases). CDR1 is SGDLS, CDR2 YYNGEE, per germline. CDR3 length: 14 residues. The ends were cut back, 0 bases at V and 6 bases at J, with 9 bases in the middle. The CDR3 DNA follows: TGTGCCAGCAGCGTAGGGCAGGGCCATGAAAAACTGTTTTTT. It is translated as CASSVGQGHEKLFF.

This clonotype has a handful of counts. J is TRBJ2-1 and V is TRBV20-1; D possibly corresponds to TRBD2 (5 bases). The V gene's germline CDR1 is DFQATT and CDR2 SNEGSKA (reference sequence). This CDR3 is built from 14 residues. V was clipped by 3 bases and J by 9 bases, with 18 bases between them. The CDR3 DNA sequence: TGCAGTGCTAGTTCCGGCCCGGGGTATCGTGAGCAGTTCTTC. Encoded protein: CSASSGPGYREQFF.

This clonotype has a handful of counts. The gene calls are TRBV2 and TRBJ1-2; no reliable D call. Germline CDR1 and CDR2: SNHLY and FYNNEI. This CDR3 has 14 amino acids. Between the trimmed V and J ends, which lost 6 bases and 4 bases, there was a span of 15 bases. The CDR3 region is CASSGTRLFYGYTF. The CDR3 DNA is TGTGCCAGCAGCGGTACCAGGCTATTCTATGGCTACACCTTC.

This clonotype has a handful of counts. This chain connects TRBV2 to TRBJ1-5; the D gene is possibly TRBD1 (6 bases). Germline V gene lookup returns CDR1 SNHLY and CDR2 FYNNEI. V lost 8 bases and J 0 bases, leaving 14 bases between the germline ends. This CDR3 spans 15 amino acids. CDR3 residues: CASAQGPHSNQPQHF. DNA of the CDR3: TGTGCCAGCGCTCAGGGGCCCCATAGCAATCAGCCCCAGCATTTT.

The sample holds many counts of this clonotype. The V and J genes are TRBV20-1 and TRBJ2-1; 7 bases line up with TRBD2. The trim removed 0 bases at V and 0 bases at J, leaving 5 bases unmatched. This CDR3 region has 16 residues. Germline loops: CDR1 DFQATT, CDR2 SNEGSKA (reference sequence). In DNA, the CDR3 is TGCAGTGCTAGAGAGGCTAGCGGCAGCTCCTACAATGAGCAGTTCTTC. The encoded protein is CSAREASGSSYNEQFF.

V and J are TRBV6-5 and TRBJ1-2; D is ambiguous. From germline, CDR1 is MNHEY and CDR2 SVGAGI. The CDR3 spans 15 residues. V shed 1 base and J shed 0 bases, with 9 bases lying between them. The CDR3 DNA reads as TGTGCCAGCAGTTACTTTCCGATAGCTAACTATGGCTACACCTTC. The encoded protein is CASSYFPIANYGYTF.

This clonotype was detected ten times or more. The chain couples TRBV20-1 to TRBJ2-1; the match to TRBD1 covers 10 bases. Germline V gives CDR1 DFQATT, CDR2 SNEGSKA (reference sequence). After removal of 3 bases from V and 4 bases from J, the junction contained 6 bases not matched to a gene. CDR3 length: 15 residues. The CDR3 nucleotides read TGCAGTGCTAGTGATGGACAGGGGGGATACAATGAGCAGTTCTTC. This gives the protein CSASDGQGGYNEQFF.

This chain connects TRBV20-1 to TRBJ2-7; the D is unclear. This CDR3 is built from 13 residues. The germline V gene has CDR1 DFQATT and CDR2 SNEGSKA (reference sequence). Between the trimmed V and J ends, which lost 2 bases and 5 bases, there was a span of 13 bases. CDR3 nucleotide sequence: TGCAGTGCTAGAAATCTGCAAGAGAACGAGCAGTACGTC. It yields the protein CSARNLQENEQYV.

This clonotype was found a few times. V gene TRBV30 combines with J gene TRBJ2-1; D remains unclear. V gave up 2 bases and J gave up 5 bases, with 22 bases separating them. Per the germline V gene, CDR1 is GTSNPN and CDR2 is SVGIG (reference sequence). The CDR3 runs to 17 residues. The CDR3 here is CAWSSGTRNGYDNEQFF. In DNA form, the CDR3 reads TGTGCCTGGAGTTCCGGTACCCGTAACGGATATGACAATGAGCAGTTCTTC.

This clonotype appeared a few times. The chain carries TRBV12-3 or TRBV12-4 and TRBJ2-4, with TRBD2 as a possible D gene (5 bases). This CDR3 is 19 amino acids long. The V end was cut by 2 bases, the J end by 0 bases, with 20 bases between. The CDR3 loop is CASSLFAGARFEAKNIQYF. CDR3 coding DNA: TGTGCCAGCAGTTTATTCGCGGGCGCCCGATTCGAAGCCAAAAACATTCAGTACTTC.

This clonotype was detected only a few times. CDR3 loop: CASSPRGTSLVSGYTF. Here the CDR3 DNA reads TGTGCCAGCAGCCCCAGGGGGACATCCCTGGTCTCTGGCTACACCTTC. The chain joins TRBV11-2 to TRBJ1-2, with 7 bases identical to TRBD1. The V and J ends lost 5 bases and 7 bases, in that order; junction bases with no gene match: 16. The CDR3 is made up of 16 amino acids. Per germline, CDR1 SGHAT and CDR2 FQNNGV.

This clonotype was observed a few times. The chain recombines TRBV3-1 with TRBJ2-3; 10 nucleotides agree with TRBD2. V gave up 6 bases and J gave up 5 bases; unmatched junction bases: 11. Germline assignment: CDR1 LGHDT and CDR2 YNNKEL (reference sequence). The CDR3 contains 16 residues. The CDR3 bases are TGTGCCAGCAGAAACCGATTAGCGGGGGGTTTAGATACGCAGTATTTT. Translating gives CASRNRLAGGLDTQYF.

This clonotype was detected a few times. The chain has TRBV18 and TRBJ2-6; D is uncertain. This CDR3 has 16 residues. Germline V gene lookup returns CDR1 KGHSH and CDR2 LQKENI. V gave up 3 bases and J gave up 2 bases, with 11 bases separating them. The CDR3 region is CASSPFTGPGANVLTF. The CDR3 nucleotides are TGTGCCAGCTCACCCTTCACGGGCCCTGGGGCCAACGTCCTGACTTTC. The full variable domain, rest sourced from reference TRBV18 and TRBJ2-6, is NAGVMQNPRHLVRRRGQEARLRCSPMKGHSHVYWYRQLPEEGLKFMVYLQKENIIDESGMPKERFSAEFPKEGPSILRIQQVVRGDSAAYFCASSPFTGPGANVLTFGAGSRLTVL.

The chain couples TRBV25-1 to TRBJ2-5; D is ambiguous. Per the germline V gene, CDR1 is MGHDK and CDR2 is SYGVNS. V shed 2 bases and J shed 5 bases, with 9 bases lying between them. The CDR3 runs 13 residues. The chain's CDR3 is CASSEMGIETQYF. The CDR3 DNA sequence: TGTGCCAGCAGTGAAATGGGAATCGAGACCCAGTACTTC.

This clonotype was detected only a few times. V usage is TRBV5-1 and J usage is TRBJ2-5; TRBD1 agrees at 11 bases. Trimming cost V 4 bases and J 3 bases; bases outside gene matches: 8. CDR1 and CDR2 from the germline V gene are SGHRS and YFSETQ. CDR3 length: 16 amino acids. This CDR3 reads CASSTFGQGAEETQYF. The CDR3 DNA reads TGCGCCAGCAGCACTTTCGGACAGGGGGCTGAAGAGACCCAGTACTTC.